The clone carrying this TCR beta chain was observed at least ten times. This sample stems from a study of regulatory T cells in long-lasting Graves disease. V was cut by 7 bases and J by 5 bases, with 20 bases left in between. The CDR3 is made up of 15 amino acids. Germline CDR1 reads MNHNS; CDR2 reads SASEGT. Sample time point: newly diagnosed GD, antithyroid drugs for less than 3 months. There was RNA extracted from PBMCs, and the TCR library was made from it. Both iRepertoire HTBI primers and Arm-PCR of CDR3 regions were used to build the TCR beta libraries. TCRdb called the multiplex PCR reads again in MiXCR, with one record for every CDR3 protein. Among a few hundred thousand distinct CDR3 sequences listed, about 10% were seen once. The sample was also linked to a second study, of T cells in Graves' hyperthyroidism and ophthalmopathy. That work adds: Across 18 months, stable Graves' hyperthyroidism was marked by no progression to ophthalmopathy. Lactation, pregnancy, other autoimmune disease or uncontrolled infection excluded patients. RT-PCR in the first round (using the HTBI primer set) targeted the TCR CDR3.

This chain uses TRBV6-1 with TRBJ2-5; a weak D match, TRBD2 (6 bases). The TCR was taken from a woman younger than 35 with Graves disease. The sequencing used peripheral blood mononuclear cells (PBMCs), collected at new diagnosis, from a patient treated with antithyroid drugs. CDR3 DNA: TGTGCCAGCACGGACGGAATGCTAAGCGGGGAGACCCAGTACTTC. This translates into CASTDGMLSGETQYF.